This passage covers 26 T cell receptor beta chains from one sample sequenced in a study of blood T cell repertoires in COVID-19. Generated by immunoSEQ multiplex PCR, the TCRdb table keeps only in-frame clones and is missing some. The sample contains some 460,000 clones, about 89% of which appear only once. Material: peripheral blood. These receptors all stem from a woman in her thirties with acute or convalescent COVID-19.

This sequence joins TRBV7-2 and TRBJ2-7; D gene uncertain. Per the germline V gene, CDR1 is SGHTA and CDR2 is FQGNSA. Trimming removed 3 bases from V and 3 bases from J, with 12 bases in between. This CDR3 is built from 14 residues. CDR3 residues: CASSFSSPGYEQYF. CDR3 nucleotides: TGTGCCAGCAGCTTTAGCAGTCCGGGCTACGAGCAGTACTTC.

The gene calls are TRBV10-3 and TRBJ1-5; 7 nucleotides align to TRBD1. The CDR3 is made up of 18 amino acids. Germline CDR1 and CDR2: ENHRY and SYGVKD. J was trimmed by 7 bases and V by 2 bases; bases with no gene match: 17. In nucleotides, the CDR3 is TGTGCCATCAGTGAGACCCAGACAGGGAGAAGCAGTGAACAGCCCCAGCATTTT. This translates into CAISETQTGRSSEQPQHF.

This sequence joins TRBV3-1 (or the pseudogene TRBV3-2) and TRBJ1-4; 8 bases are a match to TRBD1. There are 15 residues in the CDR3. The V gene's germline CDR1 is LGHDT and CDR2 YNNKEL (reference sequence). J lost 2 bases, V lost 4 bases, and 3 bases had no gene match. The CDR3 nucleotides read TGTGCCAGCAGCCTCCACAGGGGGACTAATGAAAAACTGTTTTTT. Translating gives CASSLHRGTNEKLFF.

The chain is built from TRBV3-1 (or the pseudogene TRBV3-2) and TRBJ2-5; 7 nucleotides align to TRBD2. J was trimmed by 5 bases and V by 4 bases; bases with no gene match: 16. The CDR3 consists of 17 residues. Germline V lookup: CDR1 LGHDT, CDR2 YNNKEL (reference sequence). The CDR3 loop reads CASSRGRGTTNRETQYF. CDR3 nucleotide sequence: TGTGCCAGCAGCCGGGGCCGGGGGACTACCAATAGGGAGACCCAGTACTTC.

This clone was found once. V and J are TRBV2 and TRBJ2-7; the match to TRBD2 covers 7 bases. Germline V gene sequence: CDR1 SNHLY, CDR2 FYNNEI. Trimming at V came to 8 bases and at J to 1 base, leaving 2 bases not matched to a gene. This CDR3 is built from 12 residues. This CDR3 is CASGGVSYEQYF. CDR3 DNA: TGTGCCAGCGGGGGGGTTTCCTACGAGCAGTACTTC.

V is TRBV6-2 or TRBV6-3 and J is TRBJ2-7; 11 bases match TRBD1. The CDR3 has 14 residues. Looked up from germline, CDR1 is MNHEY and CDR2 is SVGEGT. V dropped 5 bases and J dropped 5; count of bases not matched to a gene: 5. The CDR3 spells CASSARDRGDEQYF. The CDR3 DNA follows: TGTGCCAGCAGTGCCCGGGACAGGGGGGACGAGCAGTACTTC.

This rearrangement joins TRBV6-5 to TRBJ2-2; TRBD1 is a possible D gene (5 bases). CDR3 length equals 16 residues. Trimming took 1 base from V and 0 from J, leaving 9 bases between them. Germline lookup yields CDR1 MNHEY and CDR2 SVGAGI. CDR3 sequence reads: CASSYWIGANTGELFF. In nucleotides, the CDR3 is TGTGCCAGCAGTTACTGGATAGGGGCGAACACCGGGGAGCTGTTTTTT.

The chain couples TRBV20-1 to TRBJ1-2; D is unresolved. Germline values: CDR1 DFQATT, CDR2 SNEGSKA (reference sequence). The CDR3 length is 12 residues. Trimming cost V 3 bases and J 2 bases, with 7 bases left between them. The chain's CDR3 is CSASRQNYGYTF. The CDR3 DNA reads TGCAGTGCTAGTCGCCAGAACTATGGCTACACCTTC.

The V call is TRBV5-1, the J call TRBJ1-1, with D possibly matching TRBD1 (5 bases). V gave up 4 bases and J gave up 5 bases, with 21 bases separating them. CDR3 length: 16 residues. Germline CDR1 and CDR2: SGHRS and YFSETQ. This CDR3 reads CASSLTAGLMGTEAFF. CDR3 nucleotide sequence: TGCGCCAGCAGCCTAACCGCGGGACTTATGGGGACTGAAGCTTTCTTT. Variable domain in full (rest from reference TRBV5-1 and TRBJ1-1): KAGVTQTPRYLIKTRGQQVTLSCSPISGHRSVSWYQQTPGQGLQFLFEYFSETQRNKGNFPGRFSGRQFSNSRSEMNVSTLELGDSALYLCASSLTAGLMGTEAFFGQGTRLTVV.

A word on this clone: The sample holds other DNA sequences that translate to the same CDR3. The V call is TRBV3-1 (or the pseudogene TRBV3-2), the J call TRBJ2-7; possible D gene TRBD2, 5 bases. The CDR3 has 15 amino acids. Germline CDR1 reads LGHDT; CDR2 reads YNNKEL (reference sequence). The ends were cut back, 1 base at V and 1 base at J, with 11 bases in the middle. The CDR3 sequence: CASSQVPGGSYEQYF. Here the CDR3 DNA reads TGTGCCAGCAGCCAAGTCCCGGGCGGGTCCTACGAGCAGTACTTC.

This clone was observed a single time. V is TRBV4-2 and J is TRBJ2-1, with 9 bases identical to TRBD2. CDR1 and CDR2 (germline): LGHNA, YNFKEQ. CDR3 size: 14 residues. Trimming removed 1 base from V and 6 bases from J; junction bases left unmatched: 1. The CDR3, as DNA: TGTGCCAGCAGCCAAGGACTAGCGGCCAATGAGCAGTTCTTC. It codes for CASSQGLAANEQFF.

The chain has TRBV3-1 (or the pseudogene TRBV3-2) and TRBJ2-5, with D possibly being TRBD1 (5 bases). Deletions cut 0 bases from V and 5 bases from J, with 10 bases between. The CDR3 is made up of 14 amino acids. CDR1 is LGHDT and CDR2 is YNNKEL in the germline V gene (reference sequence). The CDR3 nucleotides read TGTGCCAGCAGCCAAGAATGGGGCTGGGAGACCCAGTACTTC. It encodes CASSQEWGWETQYF.

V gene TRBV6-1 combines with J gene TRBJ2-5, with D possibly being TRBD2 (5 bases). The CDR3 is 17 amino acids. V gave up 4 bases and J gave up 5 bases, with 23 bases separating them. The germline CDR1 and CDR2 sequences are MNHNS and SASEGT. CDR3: CASSGVAEWGERETQYF. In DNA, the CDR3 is TGTGCCAGCAGTGGCGTCGCAGAGTGGGGAGAGCGGGAGACCCAGTACTTC.

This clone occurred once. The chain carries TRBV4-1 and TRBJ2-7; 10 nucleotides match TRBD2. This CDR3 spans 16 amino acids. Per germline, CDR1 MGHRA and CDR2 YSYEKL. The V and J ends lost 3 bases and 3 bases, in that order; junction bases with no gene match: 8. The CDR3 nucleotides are TGCGCCAGCAGCCAGCCGGGACTAGCGCTTGACTACGAGCAGTACTTC. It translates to CASSQPGLALDYEQYF.

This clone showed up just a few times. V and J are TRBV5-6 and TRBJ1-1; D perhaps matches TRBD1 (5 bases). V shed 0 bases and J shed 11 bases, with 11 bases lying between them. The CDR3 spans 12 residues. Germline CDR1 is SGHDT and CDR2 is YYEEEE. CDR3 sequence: CASSLGEGDAFF. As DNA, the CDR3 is TGTGCCAGCAGCTTGGGGGAAGGGGATGCTTTCTTT.

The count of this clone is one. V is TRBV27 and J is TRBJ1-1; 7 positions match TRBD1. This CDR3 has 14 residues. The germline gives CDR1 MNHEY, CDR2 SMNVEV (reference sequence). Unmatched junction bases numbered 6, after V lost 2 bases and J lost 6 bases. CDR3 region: CASSLMPGGSEAFF. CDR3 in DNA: TGTGCCAGCAGTTTAATGCCAGGGGGGTCTGAAGCTTTCTTT.

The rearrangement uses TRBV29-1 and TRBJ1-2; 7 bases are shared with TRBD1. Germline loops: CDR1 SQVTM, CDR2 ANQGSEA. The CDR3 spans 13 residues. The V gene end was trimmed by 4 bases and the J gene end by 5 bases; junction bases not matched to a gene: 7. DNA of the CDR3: TGCAGCGTTGGACAGGGTGTGGGTTATGGCTACACCTTC. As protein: CSVGQGVGYGYTF. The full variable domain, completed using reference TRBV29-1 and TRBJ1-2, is SAVISQKPSRDICQRGTSLTIQCQVDSQVTMMFWYRQQPGQSLTLIATANQGSEATYESGFVIDKFPISRPNLTFSTLTVSNMSPEDSSIYLCSVGQGVGYGYTFGSGTRLTVV.

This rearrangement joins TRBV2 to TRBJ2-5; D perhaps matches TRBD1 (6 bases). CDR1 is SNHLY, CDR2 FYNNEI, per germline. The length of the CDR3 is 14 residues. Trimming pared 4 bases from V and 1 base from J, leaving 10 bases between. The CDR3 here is CASSGQTGQETQYF. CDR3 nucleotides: TGTGCCAGCAGTGGTCAGACAGGCCAAGAGACCCAGTACTTC.

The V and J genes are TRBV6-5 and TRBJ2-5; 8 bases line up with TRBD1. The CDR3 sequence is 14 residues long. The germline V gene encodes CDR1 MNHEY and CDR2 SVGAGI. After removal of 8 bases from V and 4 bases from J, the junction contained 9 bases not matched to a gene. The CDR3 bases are TGTGCCAGCCGGAGGCAGGGGGCCCTAGAGACCCAGTACTTC. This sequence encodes CASRRQGALETQYF.

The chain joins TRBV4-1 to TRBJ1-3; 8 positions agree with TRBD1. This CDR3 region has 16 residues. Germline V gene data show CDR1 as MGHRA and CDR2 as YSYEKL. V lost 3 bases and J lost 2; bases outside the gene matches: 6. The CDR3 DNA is TGCGCCAGCAGCCAGGTCTCGACAGGGGCTGGAAACACCATATATTTT. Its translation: CASSQVSTGAGNTIYF.

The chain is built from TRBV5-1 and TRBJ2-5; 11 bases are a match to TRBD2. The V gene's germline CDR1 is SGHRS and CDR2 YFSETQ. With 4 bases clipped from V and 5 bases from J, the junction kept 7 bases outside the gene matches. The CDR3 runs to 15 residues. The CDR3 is CASSLSSGGMETQYF. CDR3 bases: TGCGCCAGCAGCCTCTCTAGCGGGGGGATGGAGACCCAGTACTTC.

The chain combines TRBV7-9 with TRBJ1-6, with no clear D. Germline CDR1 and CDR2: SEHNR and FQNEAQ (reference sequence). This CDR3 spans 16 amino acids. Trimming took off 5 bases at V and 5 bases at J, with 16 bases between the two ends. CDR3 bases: TGTGCCAGCAGCCCATTCCCCGACGGAGATAATTCACCCCTCCACTTT. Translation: CASSPFPDGDNSPLHF.

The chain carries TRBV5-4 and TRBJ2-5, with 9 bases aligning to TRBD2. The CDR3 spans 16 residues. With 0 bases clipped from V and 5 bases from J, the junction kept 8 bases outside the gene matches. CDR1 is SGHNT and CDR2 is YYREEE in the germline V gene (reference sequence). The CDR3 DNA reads TGTGCCAGCAGCTTGGGTCCAGCGGGGGGCGGGGAGACCCAGTACTTC. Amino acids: CASSLGPAGGGETQYF.

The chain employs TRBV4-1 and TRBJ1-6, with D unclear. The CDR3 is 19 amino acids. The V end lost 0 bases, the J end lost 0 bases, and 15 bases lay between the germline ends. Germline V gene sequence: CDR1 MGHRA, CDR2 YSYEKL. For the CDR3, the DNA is TGCGCCAGCAGCCAAGATGTTTTCATCTCCGGCTCCTATAATTCACCCCTCCACTTT. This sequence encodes CASSQDVFISGSYNSPLHF.

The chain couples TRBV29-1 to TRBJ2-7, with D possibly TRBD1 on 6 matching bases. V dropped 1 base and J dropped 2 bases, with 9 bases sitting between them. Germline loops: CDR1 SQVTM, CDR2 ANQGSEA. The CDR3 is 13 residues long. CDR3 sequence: CSVEGTAPYEQYF. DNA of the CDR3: TGCAGCGTTGAAGGGACAGCGCCCTACGAGCAGTACTTC.

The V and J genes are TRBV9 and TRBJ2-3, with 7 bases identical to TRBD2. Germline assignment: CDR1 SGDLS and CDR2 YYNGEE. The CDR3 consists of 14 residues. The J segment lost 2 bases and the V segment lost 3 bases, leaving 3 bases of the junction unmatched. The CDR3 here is CASSGGGYTDTQYF. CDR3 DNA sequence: TGTGCCAGCAGCGGGGGAGGGTACACAGATACGCAGTATTTT.